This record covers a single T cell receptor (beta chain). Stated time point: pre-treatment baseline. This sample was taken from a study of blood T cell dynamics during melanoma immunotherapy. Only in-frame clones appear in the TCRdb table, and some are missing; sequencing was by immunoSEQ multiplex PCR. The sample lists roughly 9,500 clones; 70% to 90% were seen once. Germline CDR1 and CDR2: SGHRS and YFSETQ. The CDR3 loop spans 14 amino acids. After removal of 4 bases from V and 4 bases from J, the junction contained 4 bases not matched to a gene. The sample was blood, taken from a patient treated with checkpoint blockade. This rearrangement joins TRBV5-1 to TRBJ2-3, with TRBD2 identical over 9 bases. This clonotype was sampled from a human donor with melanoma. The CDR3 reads CASSHSGSADTQYF. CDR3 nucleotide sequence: TGCGCCAGCAGCCATAGCGGGAGTGCAGATACGCAGTATTTT.